Reported below is one TCR beta chain. The antigen it binds to is not known. Base-call qualities are not available, and no considerably larger clone is one nucleotide away. This sample was included in a study of T cell responses to AZD1222 COVID-19 vaccine (dated by TCRdb to the early 2020s). Broadly, across the study: AZD1222 recipients whose second dose came at about 4 weeks and those whose second dose came at about 12 weeks were combined into one group, since spike-specific TCR depth and breadth did not differ between the two schedules. A total of over 230 trial participants underwent TCR sequencing, of whom nearly 210 had received two doses of AZD1222 and about 25 had received two doses of the MenACWY control vaccine. Enrollment into the trials was organized by age into subgroups of 18-55, 56-69 and 70-plus years, and those subgroups contained roughly 150, 30 and 60 TCR-sequenced participants, respectively.

Overall study outcomes, separate from this receptor: Nearly half of unique spike-specific TCRs reportedly recognized epitopes outside regions mutated in the B.1.351 and B.1.1.7 variants. Conclusions about previously exposed vaccinees are limited because only five or six AZD1222 recipients were SARS-CoV-2 seropositive at baseline. Spike-specific TCR breadth and depth rose significantly after two AZD1222 doses compared with day 0 and with MenACWY recipients. The vaccine-associated CD4 TCRs covered the entire spike protein, and the dominant responses fell in regions 160-218 and 743-854. Because no day 14 peak-response samples were available, the repertoires could be characterized only after the peak T cell response. The 56-69-year group was small, and its depth increase did not reach significance, likely because of low power. Participants were mostly white British and included more females than males, and it was suggested by the authors that clonal diversity may have been underestimated.

The V end loses 2 bases and the J end loses 3 bases, and a stretch of 13 bases separates them. Including cysteine and phenylalanine, the CDR3 has 15 amino acids. Only the CDR3 DNA stays, 45 bases, in frame from base 1. CDR1 and CDR2, per the germline V gene, are SGHDN and FVKESK. Sample time point, as interpreted from the label and publication: baseline before first vaccination. Vaccinee samples came from UK trials COV001 and COV002, including a single-blind randomized controlled phase 2/3 trial of AZD1222 (ChAdOx1 nCoV-19) in healthy adults. For TCRbeta chain sequencing, PBMC samples were collected from trial participants at day 0 and at day 28 after the second dose. The CDR3 regions of human TCRbeta chains were subjected to immunosequencing. Under the source paper's analysis protocol: TCRs in the repertoires were compared against a reference library of SARS-CoV-2-specific TCRs that had been generated with the MIRA antigen-specificity platform. Breadth was defined as the fraction of unique TCRs that were SARS-CoV-2-associated, and depth was defined as the fraction of total T cells that were SARS-CoV-2-associated. Using the MIRA data, every spike-specific TCR was mapped to the spike region that the TCR reacted to and assigned to either a CD4 or a CD8 class. Log10-transformed breadth and depth values were compared by one-way ANOVA with Sidak's multiple comparisons tests. In TCRdb, the immuneACCESS table is reduced to in-frame sequences with V and J assigned. These tables do not hold every clone; where another copy was compared, an unresolved V gene accounts for under half, and the others remain unexplained. The V and J calls and clone size are taken from that table; D and trimming were inferred from the DNA. The sample table records roughly 170,000 clones; around 94% of these occur just once. The ten largest make up about 0.9% of the sample.

This sequence originates from an adult in good health. Rearrangement joined TRBV14 to TRBJ1-1, with TRBD1 perhaps the D gene, on 6 matching bases. The sample here was peripheral blood, taken on day 0 of AZD1222 vaccination. CDR3 reads: CASSQRRGWDTEAFF. The nucleotide sequence reads TGTGCCAGCAGCCAACGGAGGGGGTGGGACACTGAAGCTTTCTTT. The full variable domain, with segments outside the CDR3 supplied by the reference TRBV14 and TRBJ1-1 proteins, appears as EAGVTQFPSHSVIEKGQTVTLRCDPISGHDNLYWYRRVMGKEIKFLLHFVKESKQDESGMPNNRFLAERTGGTYSTLKVQPAELEDSGVYFCASSQRRGWDTEAFFGQGTRLTVV.